The clone carrying this TCR beta chain came up once. Its antigen is not identified. Other DNA variants within this sample encode the same CDR3. Under the ViraFEST assay, PBMC were stimulated with viral peptide pools so that antigen-specific CD4+ T cells expanded. Sequencing was performed afterwards. The culture ran for around nine days, and then CD4+ T cells were isolated. Vaccinees lacked prior SARS-CoV-2 infection and tested negative for nucleocapsid antibodies. About 2.1 million PBMC were placed in each well, which was supplemented with approximately 9.7 IU/ml IL-2 and roughly 10 ug/ml peptides. The authors exchanged half the medium for IL-2 medium on days 3 and 7. Repertoires were generated with immunoSEQ multiplex PCR, while TCRdb's copy carries only in-frame clones and drops some. Of 30,000 to 40,000 clones in the sample, more than 70% were seen once. This entry belongs to a study of vaccination effects on CD4 cells after COVID-19. Study-level information: Participants got two doses of BNT162b2 or mRNA-1273 vaccine.

Study-wide results and limits: Infection- and vaccine-induced clones contracted markedly late after vaccination.

Sequences were derived from CD4+ T cells from PBMCs cultured with HCoV-OC43 spike peptides, sampled before COVID-19 vaccination. Subset denoted: HCoV-OC43 spike overlapping peptide pool stimulation. The source of this sequence is a human donor who received a COVID-19 vaccine.

CDR3 bases: TGTGCCAGCAGTTTTGGACAGGGGAACTATGGCTACACCTTC. This encodes CASSFGQGNYGYTF. V and J are TRBV28 and TRBJ1-2, with 9 positions matching TRBD1. Germline V gene sequence: CDR1 MDHEN, CDR2 SYDVKM. This CDR3 contains 14 residues. After removal of 3 bases from V and 2 bases from J, the junction contained 1 base not matched to a gene.